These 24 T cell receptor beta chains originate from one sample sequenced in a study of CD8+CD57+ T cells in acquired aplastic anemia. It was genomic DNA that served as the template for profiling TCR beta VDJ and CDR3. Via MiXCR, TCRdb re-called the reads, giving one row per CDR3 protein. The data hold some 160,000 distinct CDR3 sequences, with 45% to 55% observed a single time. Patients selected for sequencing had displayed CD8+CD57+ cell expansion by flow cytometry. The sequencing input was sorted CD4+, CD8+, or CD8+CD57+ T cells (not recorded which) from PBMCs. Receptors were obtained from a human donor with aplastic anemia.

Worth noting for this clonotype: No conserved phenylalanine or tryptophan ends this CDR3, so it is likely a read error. This CDR3 reads CASSLKERPREQFL. In DNA, the CDR3 is TGTGCCAGCAGCTTAAAGGAGCGGCCAAGGGAGCAGTTCCTC. This sequence joins TRBV12-3 or TRBV12-4 and TRBJ2-1; D is perhaps TRBD2 (5 bases). V lost 6 bases and J 10 bases, leaving 19 bases between the germline ends. The CDR3 has 14 residues.

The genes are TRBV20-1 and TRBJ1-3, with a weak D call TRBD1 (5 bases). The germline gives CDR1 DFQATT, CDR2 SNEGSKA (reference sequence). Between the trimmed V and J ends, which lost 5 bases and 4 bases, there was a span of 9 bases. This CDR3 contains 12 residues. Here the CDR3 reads CSAGGNGNTIYF. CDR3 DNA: TGCAGTGCTGGGGGGAACGGAAACACCATATATTTT.

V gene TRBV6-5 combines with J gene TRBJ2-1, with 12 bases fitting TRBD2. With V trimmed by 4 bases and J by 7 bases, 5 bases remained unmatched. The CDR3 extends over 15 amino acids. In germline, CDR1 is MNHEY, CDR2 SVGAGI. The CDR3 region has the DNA TGTGCCAGCAGTTTGACTAGCGGGAGTTGGAATGAGCAGTTCTTC. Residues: CASSLTSGSWNEQFF.

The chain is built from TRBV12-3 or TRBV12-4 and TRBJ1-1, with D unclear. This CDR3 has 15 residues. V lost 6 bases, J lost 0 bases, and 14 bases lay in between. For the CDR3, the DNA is TGTGCCAGCAGCGGGGAAACATCGGTGAACACTGAAGCTTTCTTT. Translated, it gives CASSGETSVNTEAFF.

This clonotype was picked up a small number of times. The CDR3: CASSLLPYEQYF. CDR3 in DNA: TGTGCCAGCAGCCTACTACCCTACGAGCAGTACTTC. The rearrangement links TRBV5-3 to TRBJ2-7; D not resolved. TRBV5-3 is an ORF, and what it does is uncertain. The CDR3 consists of 12 residues. Deletions cut 8 bases from V and 2 bases from J, with 11 bases between.

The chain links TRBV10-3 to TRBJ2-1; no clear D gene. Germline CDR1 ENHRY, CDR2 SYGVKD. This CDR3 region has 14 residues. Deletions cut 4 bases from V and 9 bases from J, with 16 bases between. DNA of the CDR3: TGTGCCATCAGTGCTTCTGATAGGGAAGGTGAGCAGTTCTTC. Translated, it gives CAISASDREGEQFF.

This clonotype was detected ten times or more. The CDR3 bases are TGTGCCAGCGATGAGGGGGATTCTTATGGCTACACCTTC. Translated: CASDEGDSYGYTF. The chain couples TRBV6-1 to TRBJ1-2, with a tentative D call TRBD1 (6 bases). This CDR3 has 13 amino acids. V lost 8 bases and J 5 bases, leaving 15 bases between the germline ends. Germline V gives CDR1 MNHNS, CDR2 SASEGT.

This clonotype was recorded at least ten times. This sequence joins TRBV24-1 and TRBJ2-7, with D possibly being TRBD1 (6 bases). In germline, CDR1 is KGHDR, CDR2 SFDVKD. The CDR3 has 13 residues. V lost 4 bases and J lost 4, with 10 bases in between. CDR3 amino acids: CATSDLTGYEQYF. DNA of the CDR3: TGTGCCACCAGTGACCTAACAGGGTACGAGCAGTACTTC.

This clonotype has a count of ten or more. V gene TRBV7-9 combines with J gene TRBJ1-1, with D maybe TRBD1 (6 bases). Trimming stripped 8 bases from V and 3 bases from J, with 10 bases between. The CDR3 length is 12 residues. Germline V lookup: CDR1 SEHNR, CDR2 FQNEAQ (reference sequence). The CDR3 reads CASLNRDTEAFF. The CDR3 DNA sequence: TGTGCCAGCCTGAACAGGGACACTGAAGCTTTCTTT.

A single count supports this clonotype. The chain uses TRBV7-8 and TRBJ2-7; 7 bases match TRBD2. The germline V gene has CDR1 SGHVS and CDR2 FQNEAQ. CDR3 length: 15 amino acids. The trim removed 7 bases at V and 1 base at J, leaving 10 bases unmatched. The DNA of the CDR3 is TGTGCCAGCACCTGGGGGGGTAATCCGTCCTACGAGCAGTACTTC. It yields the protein CASTWGGNPSYEQYF.

CDR3 bases: TGTGCCAGCAGGGGAGACAGGGGGAGCAATCAGCCCCAGCATTTT. As protein: CASRGDRGSNQPQHF. V gene TRBV2 combines with J gene TRBJ1-5; 9 nucleotides match TRBD1. J gave up 1 base and V 6 bases, and 4 bases lay outside the gene matches. The V gene's germline CDR1 is SNHLY and CDR2 FYNNEI. The CDR3 extends over 15 amino acids.

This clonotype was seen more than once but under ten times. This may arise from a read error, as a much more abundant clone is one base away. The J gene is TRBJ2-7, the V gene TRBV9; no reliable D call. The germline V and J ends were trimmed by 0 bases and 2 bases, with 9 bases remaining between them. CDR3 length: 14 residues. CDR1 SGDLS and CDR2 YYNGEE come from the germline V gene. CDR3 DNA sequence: TGTGCCAGCAGCGTAGGGGTCGGAACCTACGAGCAGTACTTC. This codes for CASSVGVGTYEQYF. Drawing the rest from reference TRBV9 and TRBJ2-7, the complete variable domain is DSGVTQTPKHLITATGQRVTLRCSPRSGDLSVYWYQQSLDQGLQFLIQYYNGEERAKGNILERFSAQQFPDLHSELNLSSLELGDSALYFCASSVGVGTYEQYFGPGTRLTVT.

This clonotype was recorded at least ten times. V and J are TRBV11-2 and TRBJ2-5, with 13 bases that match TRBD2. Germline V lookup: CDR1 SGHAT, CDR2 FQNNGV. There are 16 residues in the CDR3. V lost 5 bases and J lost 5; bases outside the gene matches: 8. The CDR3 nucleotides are TGTGCCAGCAGCCCAGGACTAGCGGGAGTGGGGGAGACCCAGTACTTC. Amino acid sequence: CASSPGLAGVGETQYF.

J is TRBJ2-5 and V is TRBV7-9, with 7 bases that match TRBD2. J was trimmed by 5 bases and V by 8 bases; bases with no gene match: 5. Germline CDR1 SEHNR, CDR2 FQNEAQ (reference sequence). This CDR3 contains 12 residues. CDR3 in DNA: TGTGCCAGCGGGGACTATCGGGAGACCCAGTACTTC. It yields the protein CASGDYRETQYF.

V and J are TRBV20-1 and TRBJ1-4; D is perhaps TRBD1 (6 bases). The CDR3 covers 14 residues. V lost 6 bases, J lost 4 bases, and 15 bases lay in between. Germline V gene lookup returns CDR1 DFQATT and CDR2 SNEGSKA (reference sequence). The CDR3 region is CSAVDRLFNEKLFF. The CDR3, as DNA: TGCAGTGCAGTCGACAGGCTCTTTAATGAAAAACTGTTTTTT.

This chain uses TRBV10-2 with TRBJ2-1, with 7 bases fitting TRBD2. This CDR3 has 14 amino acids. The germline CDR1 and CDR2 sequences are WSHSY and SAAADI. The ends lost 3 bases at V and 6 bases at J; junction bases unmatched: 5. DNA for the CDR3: TGCGCCAGCAGTGACGGGGGACTACTCAATGAGCAGTTCTTC. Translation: CASSDGGLLNEQFF.

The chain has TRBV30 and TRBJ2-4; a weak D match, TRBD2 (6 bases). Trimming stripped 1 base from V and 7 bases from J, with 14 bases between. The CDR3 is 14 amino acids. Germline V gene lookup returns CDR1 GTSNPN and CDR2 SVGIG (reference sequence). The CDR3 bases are TGTGCCTGGAGTGGTGGCGCGGGGACGAACATTCAGTACTTC. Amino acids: CAWSGGAGTNIQYF.

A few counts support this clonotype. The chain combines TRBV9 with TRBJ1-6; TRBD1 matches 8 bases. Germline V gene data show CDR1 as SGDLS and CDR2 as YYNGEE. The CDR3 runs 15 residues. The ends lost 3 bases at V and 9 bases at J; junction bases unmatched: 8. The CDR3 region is CASSGGAGGGSPLHF. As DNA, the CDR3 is TGTGCCAGCAGCGGGGGGGCAGGGGGCGGTTCACCCCTCCACTTT. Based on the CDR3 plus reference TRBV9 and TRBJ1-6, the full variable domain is DSGVTQTPKHLITATGQRVTLRCSPRSGDLSVYWYQQSLDQGLQFLIQYYNGEERAKGNILERFSAQQFPDLHSELNLSSLELGDSALYFCASSGGAGGGSPLHFGNGTRLTVT.

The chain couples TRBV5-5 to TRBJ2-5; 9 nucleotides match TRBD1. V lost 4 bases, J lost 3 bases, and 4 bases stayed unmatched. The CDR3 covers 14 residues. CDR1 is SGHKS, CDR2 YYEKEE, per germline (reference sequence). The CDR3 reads CASSEWTGEETQYF. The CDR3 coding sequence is TGTGCCAGCAGCGAGTGGACAGGGGAAGAGACCCAGTACTTC.

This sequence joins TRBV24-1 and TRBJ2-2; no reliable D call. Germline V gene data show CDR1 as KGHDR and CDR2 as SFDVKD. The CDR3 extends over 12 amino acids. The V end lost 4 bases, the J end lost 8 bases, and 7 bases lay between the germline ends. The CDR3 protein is CATSEITGELFF. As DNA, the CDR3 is TGTGCCACCAGTGAAATAACTGGGGAGCTGTTTTTT.

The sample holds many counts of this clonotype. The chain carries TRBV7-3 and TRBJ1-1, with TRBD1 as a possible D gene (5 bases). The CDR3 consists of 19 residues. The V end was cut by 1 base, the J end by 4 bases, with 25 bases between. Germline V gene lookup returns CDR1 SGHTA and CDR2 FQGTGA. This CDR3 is CASSLRSRGPPAQGTEAFF. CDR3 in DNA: TGTGCCAGCAGCTTAAGGAGTCGGGGTCCTCCCGCCCAGGGCACTGAAGCTTTCTTT. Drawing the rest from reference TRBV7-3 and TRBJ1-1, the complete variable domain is GAGVSQTPSNKVTEKGKYVELRCDPISGHTALYWYRQSLGQGPEFLIYFQGTGAADDSGLPNDRFFAVRPEGSVSTLKIQRTERGDSAVYLCASSLRSRGPPAQGTEAFFGQGTRLTVV.

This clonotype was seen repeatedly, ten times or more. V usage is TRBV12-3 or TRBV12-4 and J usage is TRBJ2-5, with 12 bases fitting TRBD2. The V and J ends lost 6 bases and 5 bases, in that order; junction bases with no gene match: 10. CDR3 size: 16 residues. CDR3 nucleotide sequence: TGTGCCAGCAGCAAAGGACTAGCGGGAAGGTGGGAGACCCAGTACTTC. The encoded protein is CASSKGLAGRWETQYF.

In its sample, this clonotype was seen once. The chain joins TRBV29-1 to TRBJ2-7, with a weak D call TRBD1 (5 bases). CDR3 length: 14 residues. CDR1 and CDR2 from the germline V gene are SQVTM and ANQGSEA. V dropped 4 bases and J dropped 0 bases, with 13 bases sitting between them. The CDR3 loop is CSVASGASSYEQYF. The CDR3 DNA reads TGCAGCGTTGCGAGTGGGGCGAGCTCCTACGAGCAGTACTTC.

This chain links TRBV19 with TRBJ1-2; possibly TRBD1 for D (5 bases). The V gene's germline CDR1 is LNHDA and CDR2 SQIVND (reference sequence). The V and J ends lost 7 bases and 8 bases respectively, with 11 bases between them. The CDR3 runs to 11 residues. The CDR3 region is CASTYGAGYTF. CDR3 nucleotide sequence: TGTGCCAGTACGTACGGGGCCGGCTACACCTTC.